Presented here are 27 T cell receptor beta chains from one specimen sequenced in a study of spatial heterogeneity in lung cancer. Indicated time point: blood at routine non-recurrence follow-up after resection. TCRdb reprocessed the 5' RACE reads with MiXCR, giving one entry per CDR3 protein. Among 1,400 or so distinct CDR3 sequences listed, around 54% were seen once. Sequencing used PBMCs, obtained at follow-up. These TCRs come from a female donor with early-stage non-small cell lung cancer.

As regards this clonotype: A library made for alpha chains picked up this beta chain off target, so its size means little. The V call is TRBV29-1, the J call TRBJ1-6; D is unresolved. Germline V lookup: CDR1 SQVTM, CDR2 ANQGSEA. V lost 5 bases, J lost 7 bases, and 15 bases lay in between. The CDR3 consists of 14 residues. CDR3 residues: CSVSSGEANSPLHF. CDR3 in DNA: TGCAGCGTTTCATCTGGGGAGGCGAATTCACCCCTCCACTTT. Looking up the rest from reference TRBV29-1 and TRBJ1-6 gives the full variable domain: SAVISQKPSRDICQRGTSLTIQCQVDSQVTMMFWYRQQPGQSLTLIATANQGSEATYESGFVIDKFPISRPNLTFSTLTVSNMSPEDSSIYLCSVSSGEANSPLHFGNGTRLTVT.

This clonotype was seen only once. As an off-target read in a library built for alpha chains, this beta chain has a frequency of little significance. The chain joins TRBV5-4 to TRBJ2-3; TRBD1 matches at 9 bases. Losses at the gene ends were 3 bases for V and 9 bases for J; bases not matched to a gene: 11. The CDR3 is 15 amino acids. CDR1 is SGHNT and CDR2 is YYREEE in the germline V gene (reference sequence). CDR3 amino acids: CASSWDREPPGTQYF. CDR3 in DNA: TGTGCCAGCAGCTGGGACAGGGAGCCACCAGGGACGCAGTATTTT.

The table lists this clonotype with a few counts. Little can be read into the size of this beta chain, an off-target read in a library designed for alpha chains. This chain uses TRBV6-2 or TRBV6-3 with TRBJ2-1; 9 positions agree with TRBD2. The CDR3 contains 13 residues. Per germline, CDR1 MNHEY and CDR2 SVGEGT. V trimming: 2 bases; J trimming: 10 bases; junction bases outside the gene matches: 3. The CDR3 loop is CASSYNSGGEQFF. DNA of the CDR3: TGTGCCAGCAGTTACAATAGCGGGGGCGAGCAGTTCTTC.

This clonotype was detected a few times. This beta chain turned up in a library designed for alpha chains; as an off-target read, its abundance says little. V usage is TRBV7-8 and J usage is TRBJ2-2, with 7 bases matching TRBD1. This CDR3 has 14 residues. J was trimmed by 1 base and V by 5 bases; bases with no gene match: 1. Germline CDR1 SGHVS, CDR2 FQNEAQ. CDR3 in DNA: TGTGCCAGCAGCCGGACAGGGAACACCGGGGAGCTGTTTTTT. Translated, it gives CASSRTGNTGELFF. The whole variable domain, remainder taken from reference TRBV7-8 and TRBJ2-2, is GAGVSQSPRYKVAKRGQDVALRCDPISGHVSLFWYQQALGQGPEFLTYFQNEAQLDKSGLPSDRFFAERPEGSVSTLKIQRTQQEDSAVYLCASSRTGNTGELFFGEGSRLTVL.

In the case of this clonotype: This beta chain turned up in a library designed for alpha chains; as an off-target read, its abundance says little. The CDR3 nucleotides are TGCAGCGTCGGGACTAGCGGGACAACCTACGAGCAGTACTTC. It is translated as CSVGTSGTTYEQYF. This chain uses TRBV29-1 with TRBJ2-7; 13 nucleotides agree with TRBD2. In germline, CDR1 is SQVTM, CDR2 ANQGSEA. The CDR3 runs 14 residues. V lost 6 bases and J lost 2; bases outside the gene matches: 4.

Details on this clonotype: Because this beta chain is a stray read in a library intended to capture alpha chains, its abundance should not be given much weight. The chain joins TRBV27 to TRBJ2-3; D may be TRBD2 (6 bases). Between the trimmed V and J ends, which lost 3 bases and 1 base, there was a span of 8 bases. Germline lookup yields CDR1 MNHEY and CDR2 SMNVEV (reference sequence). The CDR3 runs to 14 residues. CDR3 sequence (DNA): TGTGCCAGCAGTTTGACGGGAGGCACAGATACGCAGTATTTT. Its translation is CASSLTGGTDTQYF.

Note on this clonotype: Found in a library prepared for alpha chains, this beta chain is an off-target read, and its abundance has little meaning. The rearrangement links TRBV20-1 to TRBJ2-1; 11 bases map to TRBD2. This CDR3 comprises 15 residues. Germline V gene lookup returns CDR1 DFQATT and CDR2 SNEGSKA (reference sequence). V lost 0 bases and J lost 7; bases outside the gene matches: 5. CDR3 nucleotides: TGCAGTGCTAGAGACACACTAGCGGGAGAGAATGAGCAGTTCTTC. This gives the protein CSARDTLAGENEQFF.

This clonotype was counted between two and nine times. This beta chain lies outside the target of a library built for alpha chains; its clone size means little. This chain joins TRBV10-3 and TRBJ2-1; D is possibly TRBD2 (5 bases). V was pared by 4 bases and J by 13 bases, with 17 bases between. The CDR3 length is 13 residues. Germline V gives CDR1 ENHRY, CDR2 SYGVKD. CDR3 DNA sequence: TGTGCCATCAGTGGGGATGGAGCGGAAGGTCAGTTCTTC. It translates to CAISGDGAEGQFF.

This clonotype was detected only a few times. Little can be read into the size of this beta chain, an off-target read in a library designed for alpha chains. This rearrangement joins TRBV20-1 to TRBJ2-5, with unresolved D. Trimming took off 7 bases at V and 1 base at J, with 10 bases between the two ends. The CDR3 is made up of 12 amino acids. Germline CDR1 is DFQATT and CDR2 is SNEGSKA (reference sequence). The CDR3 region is CSGWWGQETQYF. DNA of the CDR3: TGCAGTGGATGGTGGGGCCAAGAGACCCAGTACTTC.

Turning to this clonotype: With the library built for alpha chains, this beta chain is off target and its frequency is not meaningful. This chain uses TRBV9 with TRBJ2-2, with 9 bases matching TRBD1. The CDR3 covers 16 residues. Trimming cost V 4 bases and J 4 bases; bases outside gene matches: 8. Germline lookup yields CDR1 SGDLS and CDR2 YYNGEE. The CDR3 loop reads CASSNPGQGSTGELFF. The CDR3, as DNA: TGTGCCAGCAGCAACCCGGGACAGGGTTCCACCGGGGAGCTGTTTTTT.

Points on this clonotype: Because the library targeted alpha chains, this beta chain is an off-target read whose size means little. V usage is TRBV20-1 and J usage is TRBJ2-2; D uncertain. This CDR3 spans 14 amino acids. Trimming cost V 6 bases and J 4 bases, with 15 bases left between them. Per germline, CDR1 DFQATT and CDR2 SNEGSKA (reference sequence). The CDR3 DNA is TGCAGTGCCGCCTGCCAGAACTTCACCGGGGAGCTGTTTTTT. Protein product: CSAACQNFTGELFF.

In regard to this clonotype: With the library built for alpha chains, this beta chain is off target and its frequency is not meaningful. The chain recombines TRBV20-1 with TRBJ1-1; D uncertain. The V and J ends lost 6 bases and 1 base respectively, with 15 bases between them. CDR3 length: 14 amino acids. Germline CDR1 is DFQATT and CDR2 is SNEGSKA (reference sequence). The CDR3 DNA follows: TGCAGTGCCTTAACCCGTTGGGGGAACACTGAAGCTTTCTTT. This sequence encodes CSALTRWGNTEAFF.

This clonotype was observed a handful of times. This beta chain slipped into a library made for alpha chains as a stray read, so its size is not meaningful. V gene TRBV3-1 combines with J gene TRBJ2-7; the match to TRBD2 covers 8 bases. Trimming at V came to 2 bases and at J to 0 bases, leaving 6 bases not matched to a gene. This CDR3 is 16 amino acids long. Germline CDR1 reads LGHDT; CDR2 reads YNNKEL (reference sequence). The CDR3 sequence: CASSQQAGVVSYEQYF. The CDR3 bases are TGTGCCAGCAGCCAACAAGCGGGAGTGGTCTCCTACGAGCAGTACTTC.

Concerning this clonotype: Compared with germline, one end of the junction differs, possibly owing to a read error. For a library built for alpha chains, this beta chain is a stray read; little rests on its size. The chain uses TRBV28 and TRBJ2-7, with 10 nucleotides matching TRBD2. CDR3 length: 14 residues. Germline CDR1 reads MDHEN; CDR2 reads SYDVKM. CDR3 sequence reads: CASRVPSGRGELKF. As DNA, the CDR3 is TGTGCCAGCAGGGTCCCTAGCGGGAGAGGGGAATTAAAATTC.

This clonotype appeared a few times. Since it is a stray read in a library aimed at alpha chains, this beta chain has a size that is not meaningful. The CDR3 is CSVCDSSYEQYF. DNA for the CDR3: TGCAGCGTCTGCGACAGTTCCTACGAGCAGTACTTC. V and J are TRBV29-1 and TRBJ2-7, with a tentative D call TRBD1 (5 bases). The length of the CDR3 is 12 residues. The germline V gene has CDR1 SQVTM and CDR2 ANQGSEA. Trimming pared 6 bases from V and 1 base from J, leaving 10 bases between.

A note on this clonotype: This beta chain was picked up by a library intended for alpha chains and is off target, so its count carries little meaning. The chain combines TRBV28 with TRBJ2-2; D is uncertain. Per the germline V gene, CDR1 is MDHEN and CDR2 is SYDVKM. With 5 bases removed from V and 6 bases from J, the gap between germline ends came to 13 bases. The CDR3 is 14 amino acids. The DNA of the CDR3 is TGTGCCAGCAGTAAGGCTCTAAATGCCGGGGAGCTGTTTTTT. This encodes CASSKALNAGELFF.

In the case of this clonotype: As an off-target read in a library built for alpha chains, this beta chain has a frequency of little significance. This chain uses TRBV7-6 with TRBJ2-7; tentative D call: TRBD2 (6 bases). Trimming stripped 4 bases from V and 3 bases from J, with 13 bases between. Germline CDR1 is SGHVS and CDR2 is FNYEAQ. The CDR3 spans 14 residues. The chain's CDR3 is CASSSGLLFYEQYF. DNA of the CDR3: TGTGCCAGCAGCTCCGGACTATTATTCTACGAGCAGTACTTC. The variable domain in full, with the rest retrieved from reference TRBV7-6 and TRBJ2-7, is GAGVSQSPRYKVTKRGQDVALRCDPISGHVSLYWYRQALGQGPEFLTYFNYEAQQDKSGLPNDRFSAERPEGSISTLTIQRTEQRDSAMYRCASSSGLLFYEQYFGPGTRLTVT.

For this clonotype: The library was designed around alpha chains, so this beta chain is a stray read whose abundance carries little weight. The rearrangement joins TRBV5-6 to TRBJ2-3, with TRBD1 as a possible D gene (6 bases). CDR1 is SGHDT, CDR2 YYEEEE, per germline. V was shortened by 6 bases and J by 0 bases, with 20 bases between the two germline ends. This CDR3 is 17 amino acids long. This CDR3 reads CASTPGHSPLSTDTQYF. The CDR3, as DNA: TGTGCCAGCACTCCGGGACACTCTCCTCTTAGCACAGATACGCAGTATTTT.

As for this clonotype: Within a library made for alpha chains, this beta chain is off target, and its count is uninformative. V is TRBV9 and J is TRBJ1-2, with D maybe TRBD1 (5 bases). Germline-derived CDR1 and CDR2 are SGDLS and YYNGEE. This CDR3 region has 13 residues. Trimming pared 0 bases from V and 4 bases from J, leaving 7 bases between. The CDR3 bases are TGTGCCAGCAGCGTAGGGCAGGGCTATGGCTACACCTTC. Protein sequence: CASSVGQGYGYTF.

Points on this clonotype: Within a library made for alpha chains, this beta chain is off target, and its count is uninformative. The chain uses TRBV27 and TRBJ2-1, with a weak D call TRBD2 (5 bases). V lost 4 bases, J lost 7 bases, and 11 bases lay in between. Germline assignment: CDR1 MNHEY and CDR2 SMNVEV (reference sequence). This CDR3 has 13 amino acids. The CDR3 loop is CASSSHSANEQFF. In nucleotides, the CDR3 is TGTGCCAGCAGTTCTCATAGCGCAAATGAGCAGTTCTTC.

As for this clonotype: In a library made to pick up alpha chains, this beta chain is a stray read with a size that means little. Here the CDR3 DNA reads TGTGCCATCTCCACCGAGCGGGGCCGCTCCGAGCAGTACTTC. It yields the protein CAISTERGRSEQYF. The rearrangement joins TRBV10-3 to TRBJ2-7; 7 bases are a match to TRBD2. Germline CDR1 is ENHRY and CDR2 is SYGVKD. The CDR3 totals 14 residues. Trimming cost V 8 bases and J 6 bases; bases outside gene matches: 13.

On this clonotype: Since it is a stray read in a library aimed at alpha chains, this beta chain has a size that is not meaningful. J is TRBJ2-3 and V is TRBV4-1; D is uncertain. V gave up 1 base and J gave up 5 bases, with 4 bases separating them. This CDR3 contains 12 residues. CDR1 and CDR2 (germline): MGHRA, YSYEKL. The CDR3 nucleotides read TGCGCCAGCAGCCAAGTGCGAGATACGCAGTATTTT. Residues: CASSQVRDTQYF.

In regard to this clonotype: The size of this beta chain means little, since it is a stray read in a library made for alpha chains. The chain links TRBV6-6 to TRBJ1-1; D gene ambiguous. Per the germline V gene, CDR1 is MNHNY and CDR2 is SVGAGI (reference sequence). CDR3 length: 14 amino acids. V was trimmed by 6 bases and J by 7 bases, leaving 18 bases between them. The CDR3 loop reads CASSEREHPLEAFF. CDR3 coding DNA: TGTGCCAGCAGCGAACGGGAGCACCCCCTTGAAGCTTTCTTT.

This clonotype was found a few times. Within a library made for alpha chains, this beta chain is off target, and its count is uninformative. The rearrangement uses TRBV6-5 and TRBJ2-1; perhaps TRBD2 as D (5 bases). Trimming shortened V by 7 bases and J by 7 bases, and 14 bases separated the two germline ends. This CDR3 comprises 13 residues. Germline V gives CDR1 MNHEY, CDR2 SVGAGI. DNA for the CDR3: TGTGCCAGCACGCGGGCCGGTGGGAATGAGCAGTTCTTC. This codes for CASTRAGGNEQFF.

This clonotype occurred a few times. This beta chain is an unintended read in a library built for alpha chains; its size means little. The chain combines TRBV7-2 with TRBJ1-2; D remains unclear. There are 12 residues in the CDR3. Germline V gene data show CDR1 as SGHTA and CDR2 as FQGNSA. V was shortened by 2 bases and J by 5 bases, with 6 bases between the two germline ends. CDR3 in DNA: TGTGCCAGCAGCTTAACAGATTATGGCTACACCTTC. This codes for CASSLTDYGYTF.

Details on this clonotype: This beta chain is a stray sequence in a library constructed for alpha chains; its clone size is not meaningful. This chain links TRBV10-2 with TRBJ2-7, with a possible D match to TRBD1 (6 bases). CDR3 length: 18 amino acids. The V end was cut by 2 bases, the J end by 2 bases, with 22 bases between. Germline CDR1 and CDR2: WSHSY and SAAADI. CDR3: CASSELGARGTSTYEQYF. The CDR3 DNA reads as TGCGCCAGCAGTGAGCTGGGGGCCCGGGGCACGTCAACCTACGAGCAGTACTTC.

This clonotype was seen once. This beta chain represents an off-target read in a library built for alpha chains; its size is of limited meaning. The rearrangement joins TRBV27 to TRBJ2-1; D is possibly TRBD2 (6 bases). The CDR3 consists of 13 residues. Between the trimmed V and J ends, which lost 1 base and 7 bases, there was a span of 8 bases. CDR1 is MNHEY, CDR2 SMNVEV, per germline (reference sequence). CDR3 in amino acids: CASSLWAGNEQFF. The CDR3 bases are TGTGCCAGCAGTTTATGGGCGGGGAATGAGCAGTTCTTC.